These 26 T cell receptor beta chains were all obtained from the same sample, sequenced in a study of blood T cell repertoires in COVID-19. This table comes from immunoSEQ multiplex PCR, and its TCRdb copy is limited to in-frame clones, with some not included. The data show roughly 15,000 clones, roughly 88% seen once. What was sequenced was peripheral blood. These receptors came from a human donor in a cohort sampled during active COVID-19.

The chain carries TRBV21-1 and TRBJ1-1; the table names TRBD1, a call not compared with the DNA. TRBV21-1 is marked as a pseudogene. The CDR3 consists of 16 residues. The CDR3 coding sequence is TGTGCCAGCAGCAAAGTGGGAAGGGGTTACTACACTGAAGCTTTCTTT. This sequence encodes CASSKVGRGYYTEAFF.

Remarks on this clone: An end of the junction differs from the germline gene, which may be a read error. V gene TRBV5-4 combines with J gene TRBJ2-7; 15 bases are shared with TRBD2. CDR3 length equals 14 residues. Per germline, CDR1 SGHNT and CDR2 YYREEE (reference sequence). The CDR3: CASSLSGTSGRSTF. As DNA, the CDR3 is TGTGCCAGCAGCTTGTCCGGGACTAGCGGGAGGAGCACCTTC. The entire variable domain, with the rest obtained from reference TRBV5-4 and TRBJ2-7, is as follows: ETGVTQSPTHLIKTRGQQVTLRCSSQSGHNTVSWYQQALGQGPQFIFQYYREEENGRGNFPPRFSGLQFPNYSSELNVNALELDDSALYLCASSLSGTSGRSTFGPGTRLTVT.

V usage is TRBV13 and J usage is TRBJ1-1, with D perhaps matching TRBD1 (5 bases). Per germline, CDR1 PRHDT and CDR2 FYEKMQ (reference sequence). Between the trimmed V and J ends, which lost 6 bases and 8 bases, there was a span of 19 bases. This CDR3 spans 14 amino acids. For the CDR3, the DNA is TGTGCCAGCAGTTGGGGGGACGACGGGTTAGAAGCTTTCTTT. Translated, it gives CASSWGDDGLEAFF.

The chain is built from TRBV18 and TRBJ1-2; 7 nucleotides line up with TRBD1. Germline V gene sequence: CDR1 KGHSH, CDR2 LQKENI. The CDR3 is made up of 13 amino acids. V was pared by 6 bases and J by 8 bases, with 9 bases of the junction left unmatched. CDR3 nucleotides: TGTGCCAGCTCTCGACAGGGAATGGGCGGCTACACCTTC. As protein: CASSRQGMGGYTF.

This rearrangement joins TRBV29-1 to TRBJ2-3; D might be TRBD2 (6 bases). Germline CDR1 is SQVTM and CDR2 is ANQGSEA. This CDR3 is 16 amino acids long. V was trimmed by 5 bases and J by 0 bases, leaving 18 bases between them. The CDR3 spells CSVKSGTASSTDTQYF. The CDR3 bases are TGCAGCGTTAAATCCGGGACTGCCAGTAGCACAGATACGCAGTATTTT.

The chain is built from TRBV5-6 and TRBJ2-7, with D possibly being TRBD1 (5 bases). The V end lost 1 base, the J end lost 5 bases, and 7 bases lay between the germline ends. The germline V gene encodes CDR1 SGHDT and CDR2 YYEEEE. This CDR3 comprises 12 residues. CDR3 DNA sequence: TGTGCCAGCAGCTTGCTAGGGGACGAGCAGTACTTC. This encodes CASSLLGDEQYF. The full variable domain, its missing parts supplied by reference TRBV5-6 and TRBJ2-7, is DAGVTQSPTHLIKTRGQQVTLRCSPKSGHDTVSWYQQALGQGPQFIFQYYEEEERQRGNFPDRFSGHQFPNYSSELNVNALLLGDSALYLCASSLLGDEQYFGPGTRLTVT.

The V gene is TRBV20-1, the J gene TRBJ1-2; D remains ambiguous. Germline CDR1 is DFQATT and CDR2 is SNEGSKA (reference sequence). There are 11 residues in the CDR3. Written as DNA, the CDR3 is TGCAGAGCGGACCGTAACTATGGCTACACCTTC. This encodes CRADRNYGYTF.

This clone was detected once. The chain recombines TRBV27 with TRBJ2-1; 8 bases fit TRBD2. CDR1 and CDR2 (germline): MNHEY, SMNVEV (reference sequence). The CDR3 consists of 18 residues. J lost 8 bases, V lost 3 bases, and 18 bases had no gene match. CDR3 nucleotides: TGTGCCAGCAGTTTCCGCCGGGGGGTAGCGGGAAGGCTCGATGAGCAGTTCTTC. It translates to CASSFRRGVAGRLDEQFF.

The J gene is TRBJ2-3, the V gene TRBV5-1; unclear D gene. This CDR3 contains 12 residues. Germline V lookup: CDR1 SGHRS, CDR2 YFSETQ. V was pared by 0 bases and J by 6 bases, with 5 bases between. CDR3 nucleotides: TGCGCCAGCAGCTTGGGCCAGGATACGCAGTATTTT. Translating gives CASSLGQDTQYF. Supplemented by reference TRBV5-1 and TRBJ2-3, the full variable domain reads KAGVTQTPRYLIKTRGQQVTLSCSPISGHRSVSWYQQTPGQGLQFLFEYFSETQRNKGNFPGRFSGRQFSNSRSEMNVSTLELGDSALYLCASSLGQDTQYFGPGTRLTVL.

Of note for this clone: Compared with germline, one end of the junction differs, possibly owing to a read error. The chain is built from TRBV6-5 and TRBJ2-5; D not resolved. This CDR3 is built from 13 residues. CDR1 MNHEY and CDR2 SVGAGI come from the germline V gene. In DNA, the CDR3 is TGTGCCAGCAGTTATGTTCGGCAAGAGGCCCAGTACTTC. It yields the protein CASSYVRQEAQYF.

The chain has TRBV20-1 and TRBJ2-7; D not resolved. Deletions cut 4 bases from V and 5 bases from J, with 9 bases between. This CDR3 comprises 11 residues. Germline V CDR1 and CDR2: DFQATT, SNEGSKA (reference sequence). As DNA, the CDR3 is TGCAGTGCTACGTATTCCCACGAGCAGTACTTC. The encoded protein is CSATYSHEQYF.

This sequence joins TRBV5-1 and TRBJ2-2; 7 nucleotides match TRBD1. This CDR3 has 15 residues. Trimming removed 3 bases from V and 5 bases from J; junction bases left unmatched: 7. In germline, CDR1 is SGHRS, CDR2 YFSETQ. For the CDR3, the DNA is TGCGCCAGCAGCTCCCCAGGGGGACGGACCGGGGAGCTGTTTTTT. Translating gives CASSSPGGRTGELFF.

The rearrangement joins TRBV28 to TRBJ1-5, with D unclear. Germline CDR1 is MDHEN and CDR2 is SYDVKM. CDR3 length: 16 residues. Trimming took off 5 bases at V and 7 bases at J, with 21 bases between the two ends. The CDR3 reads CASSLSRGSRSQPQHF. CDR3 in DNA: TGTGCCAGCAGTCTCTCACGAGGGTCCCGAAGCCAGCCCCAGCATTTT. Using reference TRBV28 and TRBJ1-5 for the parts outside the CDR3, the full variable domain is DVKVTQSSRYLVKRTGEKVFLECVQDMDHENMFWYRQDPGLGLRLIYFSYDVKMKEKGDIPEGYSVSREKKERFSLILESASTNQTSMYLCASSLSRGSRSQPQHFGDGTRLSIL.

The rearrangement joins TRBV4-2 to TRBJ2-7, with 9 bases matching TRBD2. The ends lost 5 bases at V and 4 bases at J; junction bases unmatched: 12. Germline V CDR1 and CDR2: LGHNA, YNFKEQ. The CDR3 loop spans 16 amino acids. As DNA, the CDR3 is TGTGCCAGCAGCTCAGGGGGTAGCGGGAGTGTGTACGAGCAGTACTTC. Its protein is CASSSGGSGSVYEQYF.

In its sample, this clone was seen a few times. The V gene is TRBV21-1, the J gene TRBJ2-7; the table's D call, TRBD2, has no DNA check behind it. TRBV21-1 is a listed pseudogene. The CDR3 covers 11 residues. CDR3 sequence: CASSVSFEQYF. For the CDR3, the DNA is TGTGCCAGCAGCGTTAGTTTCGAGCAGTACTTC.

The V call is TRBV25-1, the J call TRBJ2-5; 7 positions match TRBD1. Germline CDR1 is MGHDK and CDR2 is SYGVNS. Germline trimming cut 5 bases from V and 5 bases from J; bases unmatched to any gene: 8. The CDR3 sequence is 14 residues long. CDR3 sequence (DNA): TGTGCCAGCAGTAAGACAGGGTTAAGGGAGACCCAGTACTTC. This sequence encodes CASSKTGLRETQYF.

The genes are TRBV5-1 and TRBJ1-5, with 9 bases identical to TRBD1. CDR3 length: 14 amino acids. Germline V gene lookup returns CDR1 SGHRS and CDR2 YFSETQ. With 4 bases clipped from V and 7 bases from J, the junction kept 6 bases outside the gene matches. CDR3 protein: CASSPTGGRQPQHF. CDR3 DNA sequence: TGCGCCAGCAGCCCAACAGGGGGCAGGCAGCCCCAGCATTTT.

This chain joins TRBV28 and TRBJ2-7; 11 nucleotides agree with TRBD1. V lost 7 bases to trimming and J lost 6 bases; unmatched junction nucleotides: 11. Germline loops: CDR1 MDHEN, CDR2 SYDVKM. The CDR3 covers 15 residues. CDR3 amino acids: CASTSNGQGAVEQYF. CDR3 in DNA: TGTGCCAGCACCTCGAATGGACAGGGGGCTGTCGAGCAGTACTTC.

This chain connects TRBV3-1 (or the pseudogene TRBV3-2) to TRBJ2-5; TRBD1 matches at 8 bases. Trimming cost V 1 base and J 5 bases; bases outside gene matches: 6. The CDR3 consists of 15 residues. Germline CDR1 and CDR2: LGHDT and YNNKEL (reference sequence). CDR3 bases: TGTGCCAGCAGCCAAGTGCCAGGGGGCTTGGAGACCCAGTACTTC. As protein: CASSQVPGGLETQYF.

This sequence joins TRBV27 and TRBJ2-7; D is ambiguous. Trimming pared 4 bases from V and 3 bases from J, leaving 4 bases between. The CDR3 is made up of 11 amino acids. Germline V gives CDR1 MNHEY, CDR2 SMNVEV (reference sequence). The CDR3: CASSSNYEQYF. CDR3 DNA sequence: TGTGCCAGCAGTTCCAACTACGAGCAGTACTTC.

This clone was detected only a few times. The chain recombines TRBV6-5 with TRBJ2-7; 7 bases map to TRBD2. The CDR3 is 13 amino acids. Trimming removed 6 bases from V and 3 bases from J; junction bases left unmatched: 5. Germline CDR1 and CDR2: MNHEY and SVGAGI. The CDR3 region has the DNA TGTGCCAGCAGCCTGCAGCGGGACTACGAGCAGTACTTC. Its translation: CASSLQRDYEQYF.

The genes are TRBV11-3 and TRBJ2-7, with 9 nucleotides matching TRBD1. J gave up 4 bases and V 1 base, and 5 bases lay outside the gene matches. CDR3 length equals 15 residues. Germline V CDR1 and CDR2: SGHNT, YENEEA. The DNA for the CDR3 is TGTGCCAGCAGCTTAGGTGGACAGGGGTTTTACGAGCAGTACTTC. This translates into CASSLGGQGFYEQYF.

The chain is built from TRBV27 and TRBJ2-1; 8 bases line up with TRBD2. Germline values: CDR1 MNHEY, CDR2 SMNVEV (reference sequence). The J segment lost 6 bases and the V segment lost 6 bases, leaving 4 bases of the junction unmatched. The length of the CDR3 is 13 residues. In nucleotides, the CDR3 is TGTGCCAGCAGAAGCGGGAGTAGCAATGAGCAGTTCTTC. It encodes CASRSGSSNEQFF.

The V gene is TRBV7-9, the J gene TRBJ2-3; TRBD1 matches 8 bases. This CDR3 is 14 amino acids long. The V gene's germline CDR1 is SEHNR and CDR2 FQNEAQ (reference sequence). V shed 4 bases, J shed 2 bases, and the junction held 2 bases outside the gene matches. As DNA, the CDR3 is TGTGCCAGCAGCTCGGACAGGGCCACAGATACGCAGTATTTT. Translating it yields CASSSDRATDTQYF.

The gene calls are TRBV13 and TRBJ2-2, with 9 bases that match TRBD2. V trimming: 4 bases; J trimming: 1 base; junction bases outside the gene matches: 10. The CDR3 is 18 residues long. Germline V gives CDR1 PRHDT, CDR2 FYEKMQ (reference sequence). The chain's CDR3 is CASSSGLAGGMNTGELFF. DNA for the CDR3: TGTGCCAGCAGCTCGGGACTGGCGGGAGGGATGAACACCGGGGAGCTGTTTTTT. The variable domain in full, with the rest retrieved from reference TRBV13 and TRBJ2-2, is AAGVIQSPRHLIKEKRETATLKCYPIPRHDTVYWYQQGPGQDPQFLISFYEKMQSDKGSIPDRFSAQQFSDYHSELNMSSLELGDSALYFCASSSGLAGGMNTGELFFGEGSRLTVL.

The rearrangement uses TRBV7-2 and TRBJ2-1; D is possibly TRBD2 (5 bases). The CDR3 spans 14 residues. V lost 2 bases, J lost 5 bases, and 10 bases lay in between. CDR1 and CDR2 from the germline V gene are SGHTA and FQGNSA. The CDR3 reads CASSLSFGNNEQFF. CDR3 nucleotides: TGTGCCAGCAGCTTATCCTTCGGGAACAATGAGCAGTTCTTC.